In this sample, the clone carrying this T cell receptor beta chain turned up many times. During active infection, Seattle patients enrolled and were then monitored through disease. This sample was taken from a study of blood T cell repertoires in COVID-19. Overall study context: COVID-19 samples collected from the United States, Italy and Spain covered acute and convalescent phases. The analysed material was cDNA or gDNA that came from T cells, B-cell-depleted T cells, or PBMCs.

CDR1 is GTSNPN and CDR2 is SVGIG in the germline V gene (reference sequence). V was pared by 6 bases and J by 2 bases, with 15 bases between. CDR3 length equals 14 residues. Per the original methods: The assay estimated nucleated cells by amplifying reference gene primers. This table comes from immunoSEQ multiplex PCR, and its TCRdb copy is limited to in-frame clones, with some not included. The V and J calls and clone size were taken over from that table, and D and trimming were inferred from the DNA. The sample carries about 200,000 clones, 79% recorded once. The sequence was collected from a woman in her thirties or forties with COVID-19, enrolled during active disease. The sequenced sample was peripheral blood. The chain carries TRBV30 and TRBJ2-3; the D gene is possibly TRBD2 (6 bases). CDR3 residues: CACTLGTYTDTQYF. The CDR3 DNA follows: TGTGCCTGTACTCTAGGGACTTACACAGATACGCAGTATTTT. The whole variable domain, filled in from reference TRBV30 and TRBJ2-3, reads SQTIHQWPATLVQPVGSPLSLECTVEGTSNPNLYWYRQAAGRGLQLLFYSVGIGQISSEVPQNLSASRPQDRQFILSSKKLLLSDSGFYLCACTLGTYTDTQYFGPGTRLTVL.